This paragraph covers one T cell receptor beta chain sequence. There is no known antigen for this receptor. Base qualities are not provided; no much larger clone lies one nucleotide away. The sample belongs to a study of CD8 T cells in Susac syndrome (dated by TCRdb to the late 2010s). In the study overall: The study used repertoire sequencing to test whether antigen drove CD8+ T cell activation and differentiation in Susac syndrome.

Peripheral blood CD8+ and CD4+ T cells from healthy donors, Susac syndrome patients and multiple sclerosis patients were profiled using high-throughput TCR beta sequencing. Multiple sclerosis controls were treatment-naive patients with stable or active relapsing-remitting disease fulfilling revised McDonald criteria. Bulk CD8+ and CD4+ T cells were purified magnetically by negative isolation, whereas CD8+ TEMRA cells were enriched by FACS. Blood was drawn into EDTA tubes, processed within 24 hours, and PBMCs were isolated by density gradient centrifugation. PBMCs destined for TCR sequencing were cryopreserved in liquid nitrogen and later thawed in a 37 °C water bath. The sorted or isolated CD4+, CD8+ and CD8+ TEMRA cells had a purity of 90% or higher. Here is what the overall study found, with its caveats: The TCR sequencing and HLA analysis was acknowledged to have included a relatively small number of individuals.

From the cysteine up to the phenylalanine, the CDR3 has a length of 16 residues. Only the CDR3 DNA stays, 48 bases, in frame from base 1. V trim: 1 base; J trim: 8 bases; unmatched bases: 8. The CDR1 and CDR2 encoded by the germline V gene (reference sequence) are LNHNV and YYDKDF. RNA was extracted with the RNeasy kit and roughly 0.45 to 1 ug was reverse transcribed using random hexamers. TCR beta CDR3 regions were amplified with the immunoSEQ multiplex PCR assay covering 54 Vbeta and 13 Jbeta segments. PCR amplification bias was corrected using a synthetic template baseline for primer optimization and computational correction. The paper's data handling went like this. Reads were assigned to V, D and J genes according to IMGT and analyzed in immunoSEQ Analyzer, with only productive sequences retained. To calculate clonality, Shannon entropy was normalized by log2 of the number of productive unique sequences and then subtracted from one. For each patient and control, public and private clones were evaluated within the 100 most prevalent clones. Clones were defined as Susac-specific when absent from the healthy and MS cohorts, from 1,000 to 1,100 published viral clones and from other ImmuneACCESS disease sequences. TCRdb redid the processing of the public reads, applying fastp at Q25 and MiXCR, and retained in-frame beta chains. Identical CDR3 protein sequences are pooled into one entry, listed with their most common genes and DNA. The V and J calls and clone size are TCRdb's, not the authors'. A total of around 140,000 distinct CDR3 sequences appear in this sample, approximately 95% of them only once. Over 0.1% of the sample is in the top ten clones.

Recombination joined TRBV15 with TRBJ2-1; 10 nucleotides in the junction match TRBD2. Sequencing input: CD4+ T cells from PBMCs. The receptor was isolated from a human donor with multiple sclerosis. The CDR3 protein: CATSRGASGSIYEQFF. At the DNA level, the sequence is TGTGCCACCAGCAGAGGGGCTAGCGGGAGTATATATGAGCAGTTCTTC. Outside the CDR3, residues come from the reference TRBV15 and TRBJ2-1 proteins, so the full variable domain is: DAMVIQNPRYQVTQFGKPVTLSCSQTLNHNVMYWYQQKSSQAPKLLFHYYDKDFNNEADTPDNFQSRRPNTSFCFLDIRSPGLGDTAMYLCATSRGASGSIYEQFFGPGTRLTVL.